Presented here are 7 T cell receptor beta chains from one specimen sequenced in a study of long-term antiretroviral therapy in people with HIV. immunoSEQ v3.0 was run at survey level. Assay: immunoSEQ multiplex PCR; the TCRdb copy retains only in-frame clones and omits some. The table lists roughly 19,000 clones, more than 75% of them singletons. The sequencing here drew on unsorted PBMCs, taken 0.5 years after starting antiretroviral therapy. These receptors were taken from a man aged 40-49 years with HIV.

The chain is built from TRBV18 and TRBJ2-7, with D perhaps TRBD2 (7 bases). Trimming cost V 2 bases and J 9 bases, with 17 bases left between them. Germline CDR1 is KGHSH and CDR2 is LQKENI. The CDR3 covers 14 residues. DNA for the CDR3: TGTGCCAGCTCACCAGCGGGGGCGAATGTACCGCAGTACTTC. Amino acids: CASSPAGANVPQYF.

The genes are TRBV10-1 and TRBJ2-7, with TRBD1 matching 8 bases. Unmatched junction bases numbered 5, after V lost 0 bases and J lost 7 bases. CDR3 length: 14 amino acids. The V gene's germline CDR1 is WNHNN and CDR2 SYGVQD (reference sequence). The CDR3 reads CASSESTGGMEQYF. CDR3 coding DNA: TGCGCCAGCAGTGAGTCTACAGGGGGGATGGAGCAGTACTTC.

CDR3 nucleotides: TGTGCCAGCAAGGGGCTAGCGGGAAGCACAGATACGCAGTATTTT. It yields the protein CASKGLAGSTDTQYF. This rearrangement joins TRBV2 to TRBJ2-3; 9 nucleotides line up with TRBD2. CDR1 and CDR2 (germline): SNHLY, FYNNEI. This CDR3 comprises 15 residues. J was trimmed by 0 bases and V by 7 bases; bases with no gene match: 5. Full variable domain (outside the CDR3, taken from reference TRBV2 and TRBJ2-3): EPEVTQTPSHQVTQMGQEVILRCVPISNHLYFYWYRQILGQKVEFLVSFYNNEISEKSEIFDDQFSVERPDGSNFTLKIRSTKLEDSAMYFCASKGLAGSTDTQYFGPGTRLTVL.

The chain links TRBV19 to TRBJ2-1; maybe TRBD1 (7 bases). V lost 3 bases to trimming and J lost 6 bases, with 21 bases between them. Looked up from germline, CDR1 is LNHDA and CDR2 is SQIVND (reference sequence). This CDR3 is built from 17 residues. The DNA of the CDR3 is TGTGCCAGTAGTATTCAGGGGGGAGCTCCTTCGGGCAATGAGCAGTTCTTC. Its protein product is CASSIQGGAPSGNEQFF.

The rearrangement links TRBV4-2 to TRBJ2-7, with 10 bases identical to TRBD1. The CDR3 has 16 amino acids. The trim removed 1 base at V and 5 bases at J, leaving 8 bases unmatched. Germline assignment: CDR1 LGHNA and CDR2 YNFKEQ. Here the CDR3 reads CASSQVIRDRGHEQYF. Here the CDR3 DNA reads TGTGCCAGCAGCCAAGTTATCCGGGACAGGGGCCACGAGCAGTACTTC.

In this sample, this clone turned up once. The chain is built from TRBV7-9 and TRBJ1-2; no clear D. V gave up 1 base and J gave up 6 bases, with 12 bases separating them. The CDR3 length is 14 residues. Germline lookup yields CDR1 SEHNR and CDR2 FQNEAQ (reference sequence). DNA of the CDR3: TGTGCCAGCAGCTTAGTCATAGGGAACAATGGCTACACCTTC. As protein: CASSLVIGNNGYTF.

The rearrangement uses TRBV9 and TRBJ2-1; 7 nucleotides match TRBD2. This CDR3 spans 15 amino acids. V was pared by 0 bases and J by 3 bases, with 3 bases of the junction left unmatched. The germline CDR1 and CDR2 sequences are SGDLS and YYNGEE. The CDR3 nucleotides are TGTGCCAGCAGCGTAGGTCGGGGGGTCTACAATGAGCAGTTCTTC. It specifies CASSVGRGVYNEQFF.